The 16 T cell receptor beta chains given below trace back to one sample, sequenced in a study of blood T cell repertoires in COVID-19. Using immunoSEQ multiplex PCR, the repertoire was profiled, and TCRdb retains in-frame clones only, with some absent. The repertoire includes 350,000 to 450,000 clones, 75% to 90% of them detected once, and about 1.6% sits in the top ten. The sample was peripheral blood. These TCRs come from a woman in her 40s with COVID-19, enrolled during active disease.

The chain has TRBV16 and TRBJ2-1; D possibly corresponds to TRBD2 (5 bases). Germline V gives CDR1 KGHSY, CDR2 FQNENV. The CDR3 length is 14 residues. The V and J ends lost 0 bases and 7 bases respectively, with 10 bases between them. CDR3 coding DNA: TGTGCCAGCAGCCAATCGTATACTAGAAATGAGCAGTTCTTC. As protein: CASSQSYTRNEQFF.

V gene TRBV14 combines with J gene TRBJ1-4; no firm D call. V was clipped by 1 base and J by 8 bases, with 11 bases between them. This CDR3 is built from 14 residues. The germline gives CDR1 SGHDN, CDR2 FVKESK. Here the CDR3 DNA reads TGTGCCAGCAGCCAAGGACTGGCGGGCGAAAAACTGTTTTTT. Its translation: CASSQGLAGEKLFF.

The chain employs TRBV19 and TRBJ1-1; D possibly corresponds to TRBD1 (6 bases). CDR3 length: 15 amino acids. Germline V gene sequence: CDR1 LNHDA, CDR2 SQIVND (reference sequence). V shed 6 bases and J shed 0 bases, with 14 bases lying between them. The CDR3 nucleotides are TGTGCCAGTAGACGCGCAACAGGGTTGAACACTGAAGCTTTCTTT. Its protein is CASRRATGLNTEAFF. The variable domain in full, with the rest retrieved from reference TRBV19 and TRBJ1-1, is DGGITQSPKYLFRKEGQNVTLSCEQNLNHDAMYWYRQDPGQGLRLIYYSQIVNDFQKGDIAEGYSVSREKKESFPLTVTSAQKNPTAFYLCASRRATGLNTEAFFGQGTRLTVV.

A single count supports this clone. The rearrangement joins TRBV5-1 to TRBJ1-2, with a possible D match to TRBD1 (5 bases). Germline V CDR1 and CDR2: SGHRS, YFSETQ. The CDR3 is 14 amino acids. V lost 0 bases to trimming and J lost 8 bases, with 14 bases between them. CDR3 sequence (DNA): TGCGCCAGCAGCTTGGGGGCAGGGCAGAGGGGCTACACCTTC. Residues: CASSLGAGQRGYTF.

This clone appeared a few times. The CDR3 loop is CASSPLVRGRIVENYGYTF. For the CDR3, the DNA is TGTGCCAGCAGTCCCTTAGTCAGGGGCCGAATAGTGGAGAACTATGGCTACACCTTC. The chain carries TRBV28 and TRBJ1-2; weak D call: TRBD1 (6 bases). Trimming left V 5 bases short and J 2 bases short, with 27 bases between. CDR3 length: 19 amino acids. The germline V gene encodes CDR1 MDHEN and CDR2 SYDVKM.

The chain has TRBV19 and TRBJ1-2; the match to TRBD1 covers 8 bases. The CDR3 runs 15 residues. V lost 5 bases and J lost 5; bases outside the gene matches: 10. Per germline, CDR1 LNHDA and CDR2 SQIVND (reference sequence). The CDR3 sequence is CASSSTPGQAYGYTF. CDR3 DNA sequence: TGTGCCAGTAGTTCTACACCGGGACAGGCTTATGGCTACACCTTC.

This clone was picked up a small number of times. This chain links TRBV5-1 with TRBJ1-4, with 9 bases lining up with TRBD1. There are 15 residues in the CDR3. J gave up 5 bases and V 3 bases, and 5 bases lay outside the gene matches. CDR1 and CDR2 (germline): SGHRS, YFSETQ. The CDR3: CASSWGDRDNEKLFF. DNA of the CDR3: TGCGCCAGCAGCTGGGGGGACAGGGACAATGAAAAACTGTTTTTT.

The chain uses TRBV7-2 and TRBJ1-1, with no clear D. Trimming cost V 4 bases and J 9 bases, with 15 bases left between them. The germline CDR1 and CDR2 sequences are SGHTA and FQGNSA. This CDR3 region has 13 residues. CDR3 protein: CASSSFGVAKAFF. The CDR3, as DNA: TGTGCCAGCAGCTCTTTCGGGGTCGCCAAAGCTTTCTTT.

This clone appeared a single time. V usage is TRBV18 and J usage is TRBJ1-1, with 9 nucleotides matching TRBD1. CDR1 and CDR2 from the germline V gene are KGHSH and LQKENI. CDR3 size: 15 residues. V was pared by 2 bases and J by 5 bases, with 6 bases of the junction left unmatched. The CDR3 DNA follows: TGTGCCAGCTCACCAAACAGGGGGCCGAGGACTGAAGCTTTCTTT. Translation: CASSPNRGPRTEAFF.

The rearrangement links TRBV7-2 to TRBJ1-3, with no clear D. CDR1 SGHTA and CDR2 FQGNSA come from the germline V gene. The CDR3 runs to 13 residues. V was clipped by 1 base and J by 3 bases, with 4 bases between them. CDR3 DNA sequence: TGTGCCAGCAGCTTAGTACATGGAAACACCATATATTTT. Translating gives CASSLVHGNTIYF. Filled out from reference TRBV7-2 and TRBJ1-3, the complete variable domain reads GAGVSQSPSNKVTEKGKDVELRCDPISGHTALYWYRQSLGQGLEFLIYFQGNSAPDKSGLPSDRFSAERTGGSVSTLTIQRTQQEDSAVYLCASSLVHGNTIYFGEGSWLTVV.

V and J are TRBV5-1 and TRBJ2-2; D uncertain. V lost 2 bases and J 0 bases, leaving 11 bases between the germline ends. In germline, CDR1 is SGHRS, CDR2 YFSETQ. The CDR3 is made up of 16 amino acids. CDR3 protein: CASSFTATTNTGELFF. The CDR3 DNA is TGCGCCAGCAGCTTCACAGCAACAACGAACACCGGGGAGCTGTTTTTT. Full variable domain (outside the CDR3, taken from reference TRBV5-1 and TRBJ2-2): KAGVTQTPRYLIKTRGQQVTLSCSPISGHRSVSWYQQTPGQGLQFLFEYFSETQRNKGNFPGRFSGRQFSNSRSEMNVSTLELGDSALYLCASSFTATTNTGELFFGEGSRLTVL.

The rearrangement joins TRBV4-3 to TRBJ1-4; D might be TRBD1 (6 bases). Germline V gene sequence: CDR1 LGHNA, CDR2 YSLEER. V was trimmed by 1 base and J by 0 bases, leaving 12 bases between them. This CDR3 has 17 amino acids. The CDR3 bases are TGCGCCAGCAGCCAAGTGGCAGGGGCTGCAACTAATGAAAAACTGTTTTTT. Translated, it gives CASSQVAGAATNEKLFF.

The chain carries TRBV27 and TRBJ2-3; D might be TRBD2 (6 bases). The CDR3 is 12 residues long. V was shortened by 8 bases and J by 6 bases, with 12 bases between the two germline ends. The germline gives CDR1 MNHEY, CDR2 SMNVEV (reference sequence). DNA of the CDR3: TGTGCCAGCTCCCTGGCGGGGGATACGCAGTATTTT. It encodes CASSLAGDTQYF.

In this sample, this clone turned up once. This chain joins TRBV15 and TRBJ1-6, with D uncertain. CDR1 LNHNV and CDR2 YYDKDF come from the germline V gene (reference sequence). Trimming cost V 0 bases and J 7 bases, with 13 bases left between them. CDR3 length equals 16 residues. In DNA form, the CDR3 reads TGTGCCACCAGCAGAGATGGGAGACGACAAAATTCACCCCTCCACTTT. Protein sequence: CATSRDGRRQNSPLHF. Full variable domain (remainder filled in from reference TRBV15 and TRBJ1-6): DAMVIQNPRYQVTQFGKPVTLSCSQTLNHNVMYWYQQKSSQAPKLLFHYYDKDFNNEADTPDNFQSRRPNTSFCFLDIRSPGLGDTAMYLCATSRDGRRQNSPLHFGNGTRLTVT.

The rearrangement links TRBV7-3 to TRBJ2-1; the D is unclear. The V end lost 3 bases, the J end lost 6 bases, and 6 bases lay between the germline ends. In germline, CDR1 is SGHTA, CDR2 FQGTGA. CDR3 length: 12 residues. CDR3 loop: CASSLPTNEQFF. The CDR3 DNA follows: TGTGCCAGCAGCTTGCCTACCAATGAGCAGTTCTTC.

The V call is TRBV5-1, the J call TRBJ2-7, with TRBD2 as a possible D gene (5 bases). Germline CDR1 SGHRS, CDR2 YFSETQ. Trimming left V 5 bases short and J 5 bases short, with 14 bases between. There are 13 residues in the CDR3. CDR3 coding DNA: TGCGCCAGCAGTATCCCCGACGGGGACGAGCAGTACTTC. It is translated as CASSIPDGDEQYF.